These 21 T cell receptor beta chains came from one sample sequenced in a study of blood T cell repertoires in COVID-19. Clones were sequenced by immunoSEQ multiplex PCR, and TCRdb holds only the in-frame ones, with some missing. The sample includes 210,000 or so clones, nearly 90% of them seen just once. Material for sequencing was peripheral blood. The receptor source for this set is a woman in her forties who had recovered from COVID-19.

The chain uses TRBV27 and TRBJ2-7; TRBD1 matches 7 bases. Germline CDR1 MNHEY, CDR2 SMNVEV (reference sequence). V dropped 5 bases and J dropped 3; count of bases not matched to a gene: 7. The CDR3 has 14 residues. The CDR3 DNA is TGTGCCAGCAGTCGATGGGACAGTCTCTACGAGCAGTACTTC. It codes for CASSRWDSLYEQYF.

The chain recombines TRBV2 with TRBJ1-2; 8 nucleotides match TRBD1. Looked up from germline, CDR1 is SNHLY and CDR2 is FYNNEI. The junction had 5 bases not matched to a gene; V was cut back by 6 bases and J by 5 bases. CDR3 length: 13 residues. CDR3 region: CASRDGQGYGYTF. The CDR3 nucleotides read TGTGCCAGCAGGGATGGACAGGGTTATGGCTACACCTTC.

V usage is TRBV28 and J usage is TRBJ1-4; 7 positions match TRBD1. Germline V CDR1 and CDR2: MDHEN, SYDVKM. There are 13 residues in the CDR3. V lost 2 bases and J lost 13; bases outside the gene matches: 7. In DNA, the CDR3 is TGTGCCAGCAGTTTACTAGGACAGGCGGGACTGTTTTTT. Translating gives CASSLLGQAGLFF. The full variable domain, its missing parts supplied by reference TRBV28 and TRBJ1-4, is DVKVTQSSRYLVKRTGEKVFLECVQDMDHENMFWYRQDPGLGLRLIYFSYDVKMKEKGDIPEGYSVSREKKERFSLILESASTNQTSMYLCASSLLGQAGLFFGSGTQLSVL.

The V and J genes are TRBV11-2 and TRBJ2-1; no firm D call. This CDR3 spans 15 amino acids. Trimming stripped 4 bases from V and 0 bases from J, with 10 bases between. The germline V gene encodes CDR1 SGHAT and CDR2 FQNNGV. This CDR3 is CASSSGFSSYNEQFF. The CDR3, as DNA: TGTGCCAGCAGCTCGGGTTTCAGCTCCTACAATGAGCAGTTCTTC. Combining the CDR3 with reference TRBV11-2 and TRBJ2-1 gives the whole variable domain EAGVAQSPRYKIIEKRQSVAFWCNPISGHATLYWYQQILGQGPKLLIQFQNNGVVDDSQLPKDRFSAERLKGVDSTLKIQPAKLEDSAVYLCASSSGFSSYNEQFFGPGTRLTVL.

V and J are TRBV10-3 and TRBJ2-1, with 8 positions matching TRBD1. Trimming cost V 4 bases and J 8 bases; bases outside gene matches: 7. Germline V gene data show CDR1 as ENHRY and CDR2 as SYGVKD. This CDR3 contains 14 residues. CDR3 DNA: TGTGCCATCAGTGTTGGACAGGGACACGATGAGCAGTTCTTC. Translation: CAISVGQGHDEQFF.

The chain has TRBV20-1 and TRBJ2-1; D remains ambiguous. The CDR3 has 10 residues. Trimming removed 2 bases from V and 7 bases from J, with 3 bases in between. Germline V lookup: CDR1 DFQATT, CDR2 SNEGSKA (reference sequence). CDR3 DNA sequence: TGCAGTGCTAGACTTAATGAGCAGTTCTTC. Its protein product is CSARLNEQFF.

Details on this clone: The sample has other DNA sequences that encode this CDR3 too. The chain is built from TRBV4-3 and TRBJ1-1; the D is unclear. The CDR3 has 13 amino acids. CDR1 LGHNA and CDR2 YSLEER come from the germline V gene. Trimming stripped 1 base from V and 2 bases from J, with 5 bases between. The CDR3 sequence: CASSQAGNTEAFF. CDR3 coding DNA: TGCGCCAGCAGCCAAGCAGGCAACACTGAAGCTTTCTTT.

The rearrangement links TRBV6-5 to TRBJ2-7; unclear D gene. Per germline, CDR1 MNHEY and CDR2 SVGAGI. The CDR3 is 14 amino acids. The V end was cut by 5 bases, the J end by 0 bases, with 11 bases between. The CDR3 spells CASSLTKSSYEQYF. As DNA, the CDR3 is TGTGCCAGCAGTCTCACCAAGAGCTCCTACGAGCAGTACTTC.

The chain couples TRBV18 to TRBJ1-2; D uncertain. Germline V gene data show CDR1 as KGHSH and CDR2 as LQKENI. The CDR3 has 14 residues. V dropped 0 bases and J dropped 6 bases, with 11 bases sitting between them. This CDR3 reads CASSPPAAANGYTF. The CDR3 DNA is TGTGCCAGCTCACCACCCGCGGCAGCGAATGGCTACACCTTC.

The V call is TRBV5-1, the J call TRBJ2-3; perhaps TRBD2 as D (6 bases). This CDR3 contains 18 residues. Trimming stripped 0 bases from V and 0 bases from J, with 17 bases between. CDR1 is SGHRS and CDR2 is YFSETQ in the germline V gene. In DNA form, the CDR3 reads TGCGCCAGCAGCTTGGGAGACTACCGGGACTCTAGCACAGATACGCAGTATTTT. This translates into CASSLGDYRDSSTDTQYF.

V gene TRBV18 combines with J gene TRBJ2-7; a possible D gene is TRBD2 (6 bases). This CDR3 has 16 amino acids. The germline gives CDR1 KGHSH, CDR2 LQKENI. The V gene lost 2 bases and the J gene lost 3 bases, with 17 bases spanning the gap. CDR3 loop: CASSPNSGTLFYEQYF. In DNA form, the CDR3 reads TGTGCCAGCTCACCAAATTCAGGGACTCTCTTCTACGAGCAGTACTTC.

V usage is TRBV20-1 and J usage is TRBJ1-5; 9 positions agree with TRBD1. Trimming took 3 bases from V and 6 from J; bases not matched to a gene: 9. The germline V gene has CDR1 DFQATT and CDR2 SNEGSKA (reference sequence). The CDR3 has 15 amino acids. CDR3 sequence (DNA): TGCAGTGCTAGTCGACCGGGACAGGGAAGTCAGCCCCAGCATTTT. Translated, it gives CSASRPGQGSQPQHF.

The chain employs TRBV19 and TRBJ2-6; 10 positions match TRBD2. Trimming removed 3 bases from V and 3 bases from J; junction bases left unmatched: 5. The CDR3 has 17 amino acids. CDR1 LNHDA and CDR2 SQIVND come from the germline V gene (reference sequence). The CDR3 region has the DNA TGTGCCAGTAGTATTTTGGGACTAGCGAGTGGGGCCAACGTCCTGACTTTC. Amino acid sequence: CASSILGLASGANVLTF. Full variable domain (rest looked up from reference TRBV19 and TRBJ2-6): DGGITQSPKYLFRKEGQNVTLSCEQNLNHDAMYWYRQDPGQGLRLIYYSQIVNDFQKGDIAEGYSVSREKKESFPLTVTSAQKNPTAFYLCASSILGLASGANVLTFGAGSRLTVL.

The chain couples TRBV12-3 or TRBV12-4 to TRBJ1-5, with D tentatively TRBD1 (5 bases). The CDR3 has 12 amino acids. Trimming took 2 bases from V and 7 from J, leaving 6 bases between them. CDR3 in amino acids: CASSLTGQPQHF. Written as DNA, the CDR3 is TGTGCCAGCAGTTTAACAGGACAGCCCCAGCATTTT.

The chain is built from TRBV9 and TRBJ2-3; D perhaps matches TRBD1 (5 bases). This CDR3 has 17 residues. Germline CDR1 is SGDLS and CDR2 is YYNGEE. Trimming cost V 0 bases and J 0 bases, with 14 bases left between them. The CDR3 nucleotides are TGTGCCAGCAGCGTAGGGGGCCACAAAACTAGCACAGATACGCAGTATTTT. Its translation: CASSVGGHKTSTDTQYF.

The V gene is TRBV7-9, the J gene TRBJ2-3; 14 positions match TRBD2. V lost 5 bases, J lost 5 bases, and 6 bases stayed unmatched. The CDR3 spans 16 residues. Germline CDR1 is SEHNR and CDR2 is FQNEAQ (reference sequence). This chain's CDR3 is CASSPRLAGGGDTQYF. CDR3 nucleotide sequence: TGTGCCAGCAGCCCCCGACTAGCGGGAGGGGGAGATACGCAGTATTTT.

The CDR3 here is CASGSGGGSTDTQYF. CDR3 sequence (DNA): TGTGCCAGCGGGTCTGGGGGGGGGAGCACAGATACGCAGTATTTT. The chain couples TRBV2 to TRBJ2-3, with 7 nucleotides matching TRBD2. The CDR3 consists of 15 residues. The V segment lost 8 bases and the J segment 0 bases; nucleotides outside the gene matches: 8. The germline V gene encodes CDR1 SNHLY and CDR2 FYNNEI.

This clone was detected a few times. The rearrangement joins TRBV5-4 to TRBJ2-3; weak D call: TRBD1 (5 bases). The CDR3 covers 13 residues. V dropped 1 base and J dropped 3 bases, with 6 bases sitting between them. In germline, CDR1 is SGHNT, CDR2 YYREEE (reference sequence). CDR3: CASSLQGTDTQYF. The CDR3 bases are TGTGCCAGCAGCTTGCAGGGTACAGATACGCAGTATTTT.

The J gene is TRBJ2-1, the V gene TRBV27; 10 positions agree with TRBD2. V lost 2 bases and J lost 6; bases outside the gene matches: 4. The CDR3 is made up of 15 amino acids. CDR1 MNHEY and CDR2 SMNVEV come from the germline V gene (reference sequence). CDR3 residues: CASSLKASGSNEQFF. In DNA form, the CDR3 reads TGTGCCAGCAGTTTAAAGGCTAGCGGGAGCAATGAGCAGTTCTTC.

This sequence joins TRBV20-1 and TRBJ2-3; a weak D match, TRBD1 (6 bases). The V end was cut by 4 bases, the J end by 5 bases, with 7 bases between. Germline V gene data show CDR1 as DFQATT and CDR2 as SNEGSKA (reference sequence). The CDR3 is 11 amino acids. The CDR3 protein is CSAKGGDTQYF. CDR3 sequence (DNA): TGCAGTGCTAAAGGGGGAGATACGCAGTATTTT.

This chain links TRBV5-4 with TRBJ2-1; D may be TRBD1 (6 bases). The V and J ends lost 0 bases and 5 bases respectively, with 6 bases between them. The CDR3 is 13 amino acids. CDR1 is SGHNT and CDR2 is YYREEE in the germline V gene (reference sequence). This CDR3 is CASSLGQDNEQFF. CDR3 DNA: TGTGCCAGCAGCTTGGGACAGGACAATGAGCAGTTCTTC.